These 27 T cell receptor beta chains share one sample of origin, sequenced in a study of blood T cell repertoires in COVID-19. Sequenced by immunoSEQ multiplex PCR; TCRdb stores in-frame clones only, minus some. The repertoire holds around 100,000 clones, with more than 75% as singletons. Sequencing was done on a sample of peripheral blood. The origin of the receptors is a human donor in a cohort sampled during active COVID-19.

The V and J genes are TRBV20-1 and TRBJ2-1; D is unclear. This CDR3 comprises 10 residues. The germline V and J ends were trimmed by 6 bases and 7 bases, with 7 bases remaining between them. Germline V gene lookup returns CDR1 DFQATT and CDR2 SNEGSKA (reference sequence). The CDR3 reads CSAVSNEQFF. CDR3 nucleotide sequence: TGCAGTGCCGTCTCTAATGAGCAGTTCTTC.

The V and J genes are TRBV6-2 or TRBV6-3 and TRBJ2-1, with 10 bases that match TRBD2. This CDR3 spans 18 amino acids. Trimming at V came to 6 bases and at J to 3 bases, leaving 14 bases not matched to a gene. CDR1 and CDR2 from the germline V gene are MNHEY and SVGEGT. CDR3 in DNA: TGTGCCAGCAGCAGGGCGACTAGCGGGCCAACATTCTACAATGAGCAGTTCTTC. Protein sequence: CASSRATSGPTFYNEQFF.

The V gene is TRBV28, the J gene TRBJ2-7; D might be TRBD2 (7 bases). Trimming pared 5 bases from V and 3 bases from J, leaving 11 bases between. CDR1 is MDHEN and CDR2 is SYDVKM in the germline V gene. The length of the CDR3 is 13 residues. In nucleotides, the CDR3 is TGTGCCAGCAGTGCGGGGGCGTACTACGAGCAGTACTTC. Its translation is CASSAGAYYEQYF.

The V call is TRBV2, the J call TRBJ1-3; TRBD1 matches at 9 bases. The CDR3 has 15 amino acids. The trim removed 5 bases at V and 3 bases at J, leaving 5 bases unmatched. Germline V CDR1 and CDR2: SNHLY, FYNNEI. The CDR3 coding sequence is TGTGCCAGCAGTCGGGACAGGGCTAATGGAAACACCATATATTTT. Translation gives CASSRDRANGNTIYF.

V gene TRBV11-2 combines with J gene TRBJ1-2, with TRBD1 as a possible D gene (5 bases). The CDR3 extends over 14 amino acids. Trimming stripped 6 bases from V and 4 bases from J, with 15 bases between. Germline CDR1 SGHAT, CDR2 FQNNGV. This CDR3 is CASSPDGRGYGYTF. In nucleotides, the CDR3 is TGTGCCAGCAGTCCGGACGGGAGGGGCTATGGCTACACCTTC. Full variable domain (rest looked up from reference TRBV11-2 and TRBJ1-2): EAGVAQSPRYKIIEKRQSVAFWCNPISGHATLYWYQQILGQGPKLLIQFQNNGVVDDSQLPKDRFSAERLKGVDSTLKIQPAKLEDSAVYLCASSPDGRGYGYTFGSGTRLTVV.

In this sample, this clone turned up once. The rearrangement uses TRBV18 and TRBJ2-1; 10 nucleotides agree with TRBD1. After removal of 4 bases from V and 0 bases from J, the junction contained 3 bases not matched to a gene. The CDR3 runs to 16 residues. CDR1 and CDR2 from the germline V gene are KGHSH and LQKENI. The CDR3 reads CASSQRTGGSYNEQFF. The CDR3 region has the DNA TGTGCCAGCTCACAGAGGACAGGGGGCTCCTACAATGAGCAGTTCTTC.

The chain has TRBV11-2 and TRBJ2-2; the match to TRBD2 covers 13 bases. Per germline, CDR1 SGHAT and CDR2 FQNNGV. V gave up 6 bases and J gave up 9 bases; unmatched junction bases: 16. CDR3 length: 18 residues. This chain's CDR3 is CASRPFLVTSGRPRELFF. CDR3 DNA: TGTGCCAGCAGACCATTCCTAGTGACTAGCGGGAGGCCAAGGGAGCTGTTTTTT.

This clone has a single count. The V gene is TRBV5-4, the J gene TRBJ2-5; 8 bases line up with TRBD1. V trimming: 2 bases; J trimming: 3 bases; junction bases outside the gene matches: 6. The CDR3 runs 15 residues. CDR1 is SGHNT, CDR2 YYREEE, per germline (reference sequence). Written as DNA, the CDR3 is TGTGCCAGCAGCTTTCAGGGGGCTGCTAAAGAGACCCAGTACTTC. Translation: CASSFQGAAKETQYF.

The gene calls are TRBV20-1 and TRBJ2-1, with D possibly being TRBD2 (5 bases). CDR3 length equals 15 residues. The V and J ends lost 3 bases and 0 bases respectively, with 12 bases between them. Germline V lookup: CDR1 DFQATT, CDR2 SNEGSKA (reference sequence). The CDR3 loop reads CSASSGLRSYNEQFF. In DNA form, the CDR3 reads TGCAGTGCTAGTTCCGGACTCCGCTCCTACAATGAGCAGTTCTTC.

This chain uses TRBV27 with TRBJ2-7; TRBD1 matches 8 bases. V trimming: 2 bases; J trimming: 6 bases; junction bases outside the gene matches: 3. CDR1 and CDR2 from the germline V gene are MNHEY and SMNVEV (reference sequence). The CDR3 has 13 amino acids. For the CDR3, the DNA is TGTGCCAGCAGTTTACCAGGGGGCGGCGAGCAGTACTTC. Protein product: CASSLPGGGEQYF.

DNA for the CDR3: TGTGCCAGCAGCCTCAGCGGGGGGGCTTACAATGAGCAGTTCTTC. Its protein product is CASSLSGGAYNEQFF. The J gene is TRBJ2-1, the V gene TRBV9; 10 bases are a match to TRBD2. This CDR3 has 15 amino acids. Germline lookup yields CDR1 SGDLS and CDR2 YYNGEE. Unmatched junction bases numbered 5, after V lost 4 bases and J lost 4 bases.

The DNA of the CDR3 is TGCGCCAGCAGCCAAGGGCCCCCCGACAGGGGGGTTTACGAGCAGTACTTC. Translated: CASSQGPPDRGVYEQYF. The chain combines TRBV4-1 with TRBJ2-7, with 9 bases matching TRBD1. CDR1 and CDR2 (germline): MGHRA, YSYEKL. This CDR3 has 17 residues. V shed 1 base and J 4 bases; nucleotides not matched to a gene: 11.

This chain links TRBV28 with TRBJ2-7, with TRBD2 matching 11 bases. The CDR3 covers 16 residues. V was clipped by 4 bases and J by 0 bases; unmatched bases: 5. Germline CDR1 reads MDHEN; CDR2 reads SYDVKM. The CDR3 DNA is TGTGCCAGCAGTTCCAGGACTAGCGGGTACTCCTACGAGCAGTACTTC. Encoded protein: CASSSRTSGYSYEQYF.

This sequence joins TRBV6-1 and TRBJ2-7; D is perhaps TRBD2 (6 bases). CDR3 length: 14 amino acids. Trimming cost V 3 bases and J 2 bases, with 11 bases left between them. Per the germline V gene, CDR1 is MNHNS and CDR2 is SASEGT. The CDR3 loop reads CASSEIGGTYEQYF. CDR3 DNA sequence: TGTGCCAGCAGTGAGATTGGAGGGACCTACGAGCAGTACTTC.

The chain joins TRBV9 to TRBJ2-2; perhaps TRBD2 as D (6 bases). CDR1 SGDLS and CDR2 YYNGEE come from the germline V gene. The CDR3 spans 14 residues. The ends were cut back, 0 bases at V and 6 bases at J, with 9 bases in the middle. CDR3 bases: TGTGCCAGCAGCGTAGCCGGGGGTTCCGGGGAGCTGTTTTTT. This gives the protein CASSVAGGSGELFF. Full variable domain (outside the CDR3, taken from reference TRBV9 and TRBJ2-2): DSGVTQTPKHLITATGQRVTLRCSPRSGDLSVYWYQQSLDQGLQFLIQYYNGEERAKGNILERFSAQQFPDLHSELNLSSLELGDSALYFCASSVAGGSGELFFGEGSRLTVL.

The CDR3 coding sequence is TGTGCCAGCAGTGATTATAGACTCCCGAATGAAAAACTGTTTTTT. It encodes CASSDYRLPNEKLFF. The chain joins TRBV25-1 to TRBJ1-4; D is ambiguous. This CDR3 has 15 amino acids. CDR1 is MGHDK, CDR2 SYGVNS, per germline. V was shortened by 3 bases and J by 5 bases, with 13 bases between the two germline ends.

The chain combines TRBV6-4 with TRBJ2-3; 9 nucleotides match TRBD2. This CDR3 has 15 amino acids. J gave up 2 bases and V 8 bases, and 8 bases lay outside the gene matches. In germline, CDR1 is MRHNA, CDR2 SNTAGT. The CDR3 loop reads CASALSGGNTDTQYF. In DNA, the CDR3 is TGTGCCAGCGCCCTTAGCGGGGGTAACACAGATACGCAGTATTTT.

CDR3 sequence (DNA): TGTGCCAGTAGTAATCCCGCCCTCAGGAATCAAGAGACCCAGTACTTC. Amino acids: CASSNPALRNQETQYF. The chain couples TRBV19 to TRBJ2-5, with unresolved D. Germline CDR1 LNHDA, CDR2 SQIVND (reference sequence). The CDR3 has 16 residues. Trimming shortened V by 4 bases and J by 2 bases, and 17 bases separated the two germline ends.

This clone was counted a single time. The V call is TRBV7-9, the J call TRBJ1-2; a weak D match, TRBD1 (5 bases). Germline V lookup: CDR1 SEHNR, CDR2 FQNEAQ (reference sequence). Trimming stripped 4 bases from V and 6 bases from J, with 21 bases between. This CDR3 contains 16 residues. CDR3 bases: TGTGCCAGCAGCTCTTCTGCGGGCGGAGGGGTTGATGGCTACACCTTC. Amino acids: CASSSSAGGGVDGYTF.

CDR3 amino acids: CASSETFGQFF. CDR3 nucleotide sequence: TGTGCCAGCAGTGAAACCTTCGGGCAGTTCTTC. The genes are TRBV2 and TRBJ2-1; no clear D gene. Germline CDR1 reads SNHLY; CDR2 reads FYNNEI. This CDR3 has 11 residues. Trimming cost V 2 bases and J 12 bases, with 8 bases left between them.

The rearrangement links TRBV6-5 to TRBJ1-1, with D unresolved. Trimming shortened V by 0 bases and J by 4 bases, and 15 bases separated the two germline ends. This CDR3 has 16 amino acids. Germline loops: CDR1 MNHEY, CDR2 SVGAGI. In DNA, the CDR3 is TGTGCCAGCAGTTACTCCTTGGAGGGAGTCTTCACTGAAGCTTTCTTT. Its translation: CASSYSLEGVFTEAFF.

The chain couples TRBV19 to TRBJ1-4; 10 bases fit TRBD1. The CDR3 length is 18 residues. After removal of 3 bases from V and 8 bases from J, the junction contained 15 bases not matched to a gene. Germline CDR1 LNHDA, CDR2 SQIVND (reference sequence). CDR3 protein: CASSIVRQGAAVGEKLFF. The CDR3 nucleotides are TGTGCCAGTAGTATTGTCAGACAGGGGGCGGCGGTTGGAGAAAAACTGTTTTTT.

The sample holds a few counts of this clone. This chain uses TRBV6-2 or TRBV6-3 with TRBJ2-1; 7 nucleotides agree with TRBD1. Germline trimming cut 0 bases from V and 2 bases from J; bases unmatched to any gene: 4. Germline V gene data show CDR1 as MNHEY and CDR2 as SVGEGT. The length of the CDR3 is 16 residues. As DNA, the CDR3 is TGTGCCAGCAGTTACTCGAGGACAGGTACCTACAATGAGCAGTTCTTC. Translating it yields CASSYSRTGTYNEQFF.

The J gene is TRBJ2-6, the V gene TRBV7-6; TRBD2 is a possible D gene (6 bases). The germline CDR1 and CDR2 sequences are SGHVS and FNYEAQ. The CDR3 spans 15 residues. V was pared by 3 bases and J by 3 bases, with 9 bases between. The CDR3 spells CASSLGGGGANVLTF. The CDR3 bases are TGTGCCAGCAGCTTGGGGGGTGGTGGGGCCAACGTCCTGACTTTC.

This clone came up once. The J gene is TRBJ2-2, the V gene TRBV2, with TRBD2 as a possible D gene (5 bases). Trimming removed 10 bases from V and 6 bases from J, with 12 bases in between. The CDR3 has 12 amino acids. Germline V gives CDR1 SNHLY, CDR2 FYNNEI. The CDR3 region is CANVGEAGELFF. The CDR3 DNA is TGTGCCAACGTGGGAGAGGCCGGGGAGCTGTTTTTT.

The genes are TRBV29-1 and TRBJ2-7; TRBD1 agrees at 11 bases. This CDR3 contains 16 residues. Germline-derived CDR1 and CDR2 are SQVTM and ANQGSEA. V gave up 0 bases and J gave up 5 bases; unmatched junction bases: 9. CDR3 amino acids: CSVEDLRTGGRHEQYF. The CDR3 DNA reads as TGCAGCGTTGAAGATCTTCGGACAGGGGGCCGGCACGAGCAGTACTTC.

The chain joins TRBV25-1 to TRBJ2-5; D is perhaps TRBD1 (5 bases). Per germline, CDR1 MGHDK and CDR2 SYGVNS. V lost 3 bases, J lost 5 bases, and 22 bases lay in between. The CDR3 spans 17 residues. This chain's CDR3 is CASSDIRTPIIGETQYF. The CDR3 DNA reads TGTGCCAGCAGTGATATAAGGACACCAATCATCGGGGAGACCCAGTACTTC.